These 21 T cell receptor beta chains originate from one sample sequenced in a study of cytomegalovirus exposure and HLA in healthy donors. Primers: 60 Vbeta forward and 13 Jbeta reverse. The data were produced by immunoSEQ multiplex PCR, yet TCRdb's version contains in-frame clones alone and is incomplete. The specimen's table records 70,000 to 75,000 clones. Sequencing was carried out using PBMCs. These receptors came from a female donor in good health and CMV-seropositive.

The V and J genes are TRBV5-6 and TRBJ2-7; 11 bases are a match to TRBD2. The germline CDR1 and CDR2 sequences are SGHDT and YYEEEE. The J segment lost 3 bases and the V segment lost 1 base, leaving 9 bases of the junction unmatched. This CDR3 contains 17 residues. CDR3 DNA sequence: TGTGCCAGCAGCTTGTTAGGACTAGCGGGCGGTAGCTACGAGCAGTACTTC. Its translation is CASSLLGLAGGSYEQYF.

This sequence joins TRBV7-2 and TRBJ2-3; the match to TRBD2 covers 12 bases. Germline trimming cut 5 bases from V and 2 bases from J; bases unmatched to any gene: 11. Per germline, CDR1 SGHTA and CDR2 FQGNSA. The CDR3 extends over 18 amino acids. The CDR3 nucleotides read TGTGCCAGCAGCCGGACGGCTAGCGGGGGGGCACTCACAGATACGCAGTATTTT. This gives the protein CASSRTASGGALTDTQYF.

The CDR3 nucleotides read TGTGCCATCAGTGTCCCGGGCACTGAAGCTTTCTTT. This encodes CAISVPGTEAFF. This rearrangement joins TRBV10-3 to TRBJ1-1; the D is unclear. Trimming removed 4 bases at V and 4 bases at J, with 7 bases between. Germline CDR1 and CDR2: ENHRY and SYGVKD. The CDR3 is made up of 12 amino acids.

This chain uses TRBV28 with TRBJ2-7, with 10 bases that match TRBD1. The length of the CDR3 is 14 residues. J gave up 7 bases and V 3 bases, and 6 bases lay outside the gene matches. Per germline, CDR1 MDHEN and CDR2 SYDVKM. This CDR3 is CASSFRQGAREQYF. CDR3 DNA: TGTGCCAGCAGTTTCCGACAGGGGGCTAGGGAGCAGTACTTC. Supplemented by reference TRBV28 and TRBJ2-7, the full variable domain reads DVKVTQSSRYLVKRTGEKVFLECVQDMDHENMFWYRQDPGLGLRLIYFSYDVKMKEKGDIPEGYSVSREKKERFSLILESASTNQTSMYLCASSFRQGAREQYFGPGTRLTVT.

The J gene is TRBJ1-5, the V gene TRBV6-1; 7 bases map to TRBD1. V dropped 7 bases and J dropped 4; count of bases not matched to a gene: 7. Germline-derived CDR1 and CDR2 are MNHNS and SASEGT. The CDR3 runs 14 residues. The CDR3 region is CASTKQGGNQPQHF. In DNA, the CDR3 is TGTGCCAGCACTAAGCAGGGGGGAAATCAGCCCCAGCATTTT.

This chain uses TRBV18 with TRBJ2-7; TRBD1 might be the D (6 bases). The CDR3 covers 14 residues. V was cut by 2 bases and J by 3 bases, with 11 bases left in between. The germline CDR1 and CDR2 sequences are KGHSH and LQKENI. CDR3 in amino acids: CASSPGQKNYEQYF. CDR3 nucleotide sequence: TGTGCCAGCTCACCAGGACAGAAAAACTACGAGCAGTACTTC.

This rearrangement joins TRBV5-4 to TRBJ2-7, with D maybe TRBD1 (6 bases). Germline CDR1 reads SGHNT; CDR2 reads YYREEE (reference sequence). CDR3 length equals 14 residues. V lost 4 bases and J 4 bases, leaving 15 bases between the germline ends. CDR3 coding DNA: TGTGCCAGCAGCCGGGCCCAGGGGCTTTACGAGCAGTACTTC. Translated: CASSRAQGLYEQYF.

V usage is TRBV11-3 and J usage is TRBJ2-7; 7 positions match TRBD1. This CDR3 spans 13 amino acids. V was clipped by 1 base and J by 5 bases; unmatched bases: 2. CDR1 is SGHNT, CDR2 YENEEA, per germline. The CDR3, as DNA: TGTGCCAGCAGCTTAGGGCAGGGGGACGAGCAGTACTTC. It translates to CASSLGQGDEQYF.

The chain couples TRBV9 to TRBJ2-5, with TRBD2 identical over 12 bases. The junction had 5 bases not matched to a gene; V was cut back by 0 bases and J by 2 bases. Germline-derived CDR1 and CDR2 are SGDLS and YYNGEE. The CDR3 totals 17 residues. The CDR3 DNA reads TGTGCCAGCAGCGTAGGACTAGCGGGGGCCCTTCAAGAGACCCAGTACTTC. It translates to CASSVGLAGALQETQYF.

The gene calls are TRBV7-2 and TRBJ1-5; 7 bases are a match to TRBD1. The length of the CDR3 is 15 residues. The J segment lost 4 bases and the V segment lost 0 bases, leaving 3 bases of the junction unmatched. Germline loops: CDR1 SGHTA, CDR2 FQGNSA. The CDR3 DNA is TGTGCCAGCAGCTTAGCGGGACAGATAAATCAGCCCCAGCATTTT. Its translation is CASSLAGQINQPQHF.

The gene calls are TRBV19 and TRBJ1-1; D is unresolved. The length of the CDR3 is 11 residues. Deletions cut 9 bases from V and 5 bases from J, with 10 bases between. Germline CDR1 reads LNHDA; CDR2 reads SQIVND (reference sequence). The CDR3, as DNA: TGTGCCAGCCTAACTAGGACTGAAGCTTTCTTT. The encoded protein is CASLTRTEAFF.

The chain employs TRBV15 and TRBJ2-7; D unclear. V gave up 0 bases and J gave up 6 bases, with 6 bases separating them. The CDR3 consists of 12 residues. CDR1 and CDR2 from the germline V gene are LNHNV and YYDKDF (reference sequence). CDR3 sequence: CATSRDRVEQYF. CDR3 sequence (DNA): TGTGCCACCAGCAGAGATCGTGTCGAGCAGTACTTC.

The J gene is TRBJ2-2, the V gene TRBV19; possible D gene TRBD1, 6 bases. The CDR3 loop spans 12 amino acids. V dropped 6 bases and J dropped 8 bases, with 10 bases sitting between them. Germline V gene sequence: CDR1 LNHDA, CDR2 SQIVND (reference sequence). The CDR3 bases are TGTGCCAGTAGCCTCGGACAGGGGGAGCTGTTTTTT. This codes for CASSLGQGELFF.

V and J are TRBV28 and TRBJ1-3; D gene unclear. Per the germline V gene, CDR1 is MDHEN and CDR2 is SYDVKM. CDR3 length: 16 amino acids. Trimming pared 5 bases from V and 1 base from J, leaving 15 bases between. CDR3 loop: CASSRERAESGNTIYF. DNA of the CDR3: TGTGCCAGCAGTCGCGAGCGGGCCGAGTCTGGAAACACCATATATTTT.

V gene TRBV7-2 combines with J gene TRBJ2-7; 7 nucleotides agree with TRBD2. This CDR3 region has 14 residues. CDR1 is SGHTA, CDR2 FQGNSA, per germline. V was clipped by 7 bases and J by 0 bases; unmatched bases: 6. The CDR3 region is CASTVSGLSYEQYF. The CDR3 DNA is TGTGCCAGCACCGTTAGCGGGCTCTCCTACGAGCAGTACTTC.

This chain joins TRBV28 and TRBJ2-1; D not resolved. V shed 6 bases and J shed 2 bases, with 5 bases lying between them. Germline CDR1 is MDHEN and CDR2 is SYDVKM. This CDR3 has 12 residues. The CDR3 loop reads CASSPTYNEQFF. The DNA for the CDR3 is TGTGCCAGCAGCCCTACCTACAATGAGCAGTTCTTC. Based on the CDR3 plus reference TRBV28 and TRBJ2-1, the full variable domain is DVKVTQSSRYLVKRTGEKVFLECVQDMDHENMFWYRQDPGLGLRLIYFSYDVKMKEKGDIPEGYSVSREKKERFSLILESASTNQTSMYLCASSPTYNEQFFGPGTRLTVL.

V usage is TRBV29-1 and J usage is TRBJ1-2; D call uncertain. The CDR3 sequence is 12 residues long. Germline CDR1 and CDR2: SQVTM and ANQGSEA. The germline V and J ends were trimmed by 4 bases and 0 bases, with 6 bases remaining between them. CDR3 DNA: TGCAGCGTTGGGACTGCTAACTATGGCTACACCTTC. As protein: CSVGTANYGYTF.

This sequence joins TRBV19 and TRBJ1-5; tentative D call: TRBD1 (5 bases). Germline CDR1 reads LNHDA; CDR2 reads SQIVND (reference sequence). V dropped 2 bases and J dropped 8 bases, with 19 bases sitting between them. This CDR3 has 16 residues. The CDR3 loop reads CASSIWEGMGSKPQHF. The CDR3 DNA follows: TGTGCCAGTAGTATATGGGAGGGGATGGGGTCTAAGCCCCAGCATTTT.

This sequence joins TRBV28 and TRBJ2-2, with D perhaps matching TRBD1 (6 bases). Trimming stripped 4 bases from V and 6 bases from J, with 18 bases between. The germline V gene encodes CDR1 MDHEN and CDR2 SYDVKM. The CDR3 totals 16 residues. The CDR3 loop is CASSSDTTGSAGELFF. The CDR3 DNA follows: TGTGCCAGCAGTTCCGACACAACAGGGTCGGCCGGGGAGCTGTTTTTT.

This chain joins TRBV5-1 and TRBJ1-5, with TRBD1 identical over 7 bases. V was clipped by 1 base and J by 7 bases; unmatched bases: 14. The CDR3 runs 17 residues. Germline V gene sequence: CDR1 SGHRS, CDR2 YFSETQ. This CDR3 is CASSLTGVLVGEQPQHF. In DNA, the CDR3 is TGCGCCAGCAGCTTGACAGGGGTGTTGGTGGGGGAACAGCCCCAGCATTTT.

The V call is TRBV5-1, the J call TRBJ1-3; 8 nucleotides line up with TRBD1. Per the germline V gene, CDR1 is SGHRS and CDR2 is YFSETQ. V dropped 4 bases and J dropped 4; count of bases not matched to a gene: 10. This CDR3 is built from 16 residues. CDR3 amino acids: CASSPSPGGSGNTIYF. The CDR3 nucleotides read TGCGCCAGCAGCCCATCTCCAGGGGGCTCCGGAAACACCATATATTTT. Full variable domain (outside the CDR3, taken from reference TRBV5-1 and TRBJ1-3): KAGVTQTPRYLIKTRGQQVTLSCSPISGHRSVSWYQQTPGQGLQFLFEYFSETQRNKGNFPGRFSGRQFSNSRSEMNVSTLELGDSALYLCASSPSPGGSGNTIYFGEGSWLTVV.